This TCR beta chain was recovered during a study of CXCR3-negative and CXCR3-positive naive CD8 T cells. Germline V gene data show CDR1 as WNHNN and CDR2 as SYGVQD (reference sequence). The CDR3 contains 13 residues. With UMI labels, 5' RACE was used to prepare the TRB cDNA libraries. TCRdb re-called the 5' RACE reads; one entry per CDR3 protein, DNA not given. The sample data list 75,000 or so distinct CDR3 sequences. The source material was naive CXCR3- CD8+ T cells from blood. Documented subset: CD45RO-CCR7+CD27+CD95- naive CD8+ T cells lacking CXCR3 (TNR3-). This receptor was taken from a human donor in good health. Some clones in this sample may be carry-over from other donors' samples. The rearrangement links TRBV10-1 to TRBJ1-2. This CDR3 is CASSESVIYGYTF.